This TCR beta chain stems from a study of a mutant IDH1 vaccine in newly diagnosed glioma. At the level of the study: Previous care, which was radiotherapy, temozolomide, or both, most often involved both.

As concerns this clone: Its matching antigen is unknown.

Clones were sequenced by immunoSEQ multiplex PCR, and TCRdb holds only the in-frame ones, with some missing. The table includes about 50,000 clones, about 86% detected once. CDR1 and CDR2 (germline): SGHKS, YYEKEE (reference sequence). The CDR3 extends over 14 amino acids. Trimming took 0 bases from V and 2 from J, leaving 9 bases between them. Time point denoted: week 5, during vaccination. Doses consisted of 300 ug of mutant IDH1 20-mer peptide each, paired with topical imiquimod. This specimen was PBMCs, taken from a glioma patient whose treatment included an IDH1 peptide vaccine. The chain has TRBV5-5 and TRBJ2-7; weak D call: TRBD1 (5 bases). The origin of this receptor is a woman between 45 and 65 years old with glioma. The CDR3 region is CASSLVTGAYEQYF. For the CDR3, the DNA is TGTGCCAGCAGCTTGGTAACAGGCGCCTACGAGCAGTACTTC. The full variable domain, rest sourced from reference TRBV5-5 and TRBJ2-7, is DAGVTQSPTHLIKTRGQQVTLRCSPISGHKSVSWYQQVLGQGPQFIFQYYEKEERGRGNFPDRFSARQFPNYSSELNVNALLLGDSALYLCASSLVTGAYEQYFGPGTRLTVT.